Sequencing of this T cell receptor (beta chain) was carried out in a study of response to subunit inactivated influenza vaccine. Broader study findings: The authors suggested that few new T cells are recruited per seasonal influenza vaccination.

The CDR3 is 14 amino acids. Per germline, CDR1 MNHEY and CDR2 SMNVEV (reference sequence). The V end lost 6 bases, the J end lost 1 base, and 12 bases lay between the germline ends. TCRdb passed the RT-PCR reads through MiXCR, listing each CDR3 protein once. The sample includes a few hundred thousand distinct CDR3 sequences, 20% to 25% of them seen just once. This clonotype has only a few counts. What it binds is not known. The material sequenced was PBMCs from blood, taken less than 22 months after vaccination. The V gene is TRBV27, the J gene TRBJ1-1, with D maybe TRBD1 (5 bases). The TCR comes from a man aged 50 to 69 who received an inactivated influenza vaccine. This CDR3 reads CASSPGMRNTEAFF. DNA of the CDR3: TGTGCCAGCAGCCCAGGGATGAGGAACACTGAAGCTTTCTTT.